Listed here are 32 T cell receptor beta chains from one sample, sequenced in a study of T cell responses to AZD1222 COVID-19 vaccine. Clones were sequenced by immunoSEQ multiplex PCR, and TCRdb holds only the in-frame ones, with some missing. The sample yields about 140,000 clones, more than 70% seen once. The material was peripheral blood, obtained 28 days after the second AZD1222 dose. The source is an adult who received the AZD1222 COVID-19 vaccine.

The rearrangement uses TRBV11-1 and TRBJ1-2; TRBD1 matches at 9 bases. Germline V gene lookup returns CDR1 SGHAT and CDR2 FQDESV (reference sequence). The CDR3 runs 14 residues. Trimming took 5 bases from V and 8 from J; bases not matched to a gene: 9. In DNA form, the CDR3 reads TGTGCCAGCAGCCCATGGGACAGGGAGGGAGGCTACACCTTC. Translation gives CASSPWDREGGYTF. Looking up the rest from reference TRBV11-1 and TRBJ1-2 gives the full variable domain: EAEVAQSPRYKITEKSQAVAFWCDPISGHATLYWYRQILGQGPELLVQFQDESVVDDSQLPKDRFSAERLKGVDSTLKIQPAELGDSAMYLCASSPWDREGGYTFGSGTRLTVV.

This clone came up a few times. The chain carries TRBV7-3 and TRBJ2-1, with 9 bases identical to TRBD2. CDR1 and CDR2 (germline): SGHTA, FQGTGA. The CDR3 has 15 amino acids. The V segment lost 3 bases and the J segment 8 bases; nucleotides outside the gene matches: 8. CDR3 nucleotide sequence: TGTGCCAGCAGCTTGACCGGGACTAGCTTAGATGAGCAGTTCTTC. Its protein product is CASSLTGTSLDEQFF.

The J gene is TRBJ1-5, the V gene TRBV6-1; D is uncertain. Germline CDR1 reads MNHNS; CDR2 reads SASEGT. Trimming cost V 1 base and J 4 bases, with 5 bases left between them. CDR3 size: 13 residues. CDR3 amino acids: CASSEVGNQPQHF. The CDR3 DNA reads TGTGCCAGCAGTGAAGTGGGAAATCAGCCCCAGCATTTT.

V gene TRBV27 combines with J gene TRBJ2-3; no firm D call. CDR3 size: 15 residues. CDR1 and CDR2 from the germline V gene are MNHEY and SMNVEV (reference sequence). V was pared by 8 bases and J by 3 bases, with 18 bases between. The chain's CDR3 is CASGTETGMTDTQYF. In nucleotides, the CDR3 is TGTGCCAGCGGCACGGAGACGGGCATGACAGATACGCAGTATTTT.

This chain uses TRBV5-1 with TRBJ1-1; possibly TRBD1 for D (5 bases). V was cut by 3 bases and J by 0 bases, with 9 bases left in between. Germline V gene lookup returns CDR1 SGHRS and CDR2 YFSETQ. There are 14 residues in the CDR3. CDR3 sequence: CASSSGTMNTEAFF. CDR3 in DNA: TGCGCCAGCAGCTCCGGGACGATGAACACTGAAGCTTTCTTT.

The CDR3 bases are TGTGCCACCACCCGGGACGGGAATGAAAAACTGTTTTTT. Amino acid sequence: CATTRDGNEKLFF. This rearrangement joins TRBV6-5 to TRBJ1-4; the D gene is possibly TRBD1 (5 bases). Germline CDR1 reads MNHEY; CDR2 reads SVGAGI. The CDR3 spans 13 residues. Trimming stripped 10 bases from V and 5 bases from J, with 14 bases between.

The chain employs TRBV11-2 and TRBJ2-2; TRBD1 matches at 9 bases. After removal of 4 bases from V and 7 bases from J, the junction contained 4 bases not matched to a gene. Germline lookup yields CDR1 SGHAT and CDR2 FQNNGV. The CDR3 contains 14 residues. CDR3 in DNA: TGTGCCAGCAGCTCCAACAGGGGGCGCGGGGAGCTGTTTTTT. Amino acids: CASSSNRGRGELFF. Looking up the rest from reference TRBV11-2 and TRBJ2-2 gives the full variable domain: EAGVAQSPRYKIIEKRQSVAFWCNPISGHATLYWYQQILGQGPKLLIQFQNNGVVDDSQLPKDRFSAERLKGVDSTLKIQPAKLEDSAVYLCASSSNRGRGELFFGEGSRLTVL.

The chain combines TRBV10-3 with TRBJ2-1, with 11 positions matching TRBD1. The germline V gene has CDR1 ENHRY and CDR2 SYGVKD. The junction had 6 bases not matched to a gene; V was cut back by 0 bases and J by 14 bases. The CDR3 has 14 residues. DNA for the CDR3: TGTGCCATCAGTGAGTCGGGACAGGGGGTTCCCAAGTTCTTC. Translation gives CAISESGQGVPKFF.

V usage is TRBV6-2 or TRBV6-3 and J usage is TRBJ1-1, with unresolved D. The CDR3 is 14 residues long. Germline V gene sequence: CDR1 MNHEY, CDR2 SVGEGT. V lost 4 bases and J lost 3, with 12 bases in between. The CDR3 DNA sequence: TGTGCCAGCAGTTGGGCCGGCCGGGACACTGAAGCTTTCTTT. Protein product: CASSWAGRDTEAFF.

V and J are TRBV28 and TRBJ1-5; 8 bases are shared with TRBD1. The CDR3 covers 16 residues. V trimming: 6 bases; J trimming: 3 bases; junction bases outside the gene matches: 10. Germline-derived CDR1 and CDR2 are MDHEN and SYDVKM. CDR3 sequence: CASSPPGGRINQPQHF. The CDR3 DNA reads TGTGCCAGCAGCCCTCCAGGGGGCAGAATCAATCAGCCCCAGCATTTT.

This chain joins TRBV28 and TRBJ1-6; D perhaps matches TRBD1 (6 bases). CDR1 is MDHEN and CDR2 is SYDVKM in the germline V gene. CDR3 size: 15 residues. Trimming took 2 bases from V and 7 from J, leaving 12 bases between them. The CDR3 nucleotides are TGTGCCAGCAGTTTAGGGGGCAACCGGAATTCACCCCTCCACTTT. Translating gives CASSLGGNRNSPLHF.

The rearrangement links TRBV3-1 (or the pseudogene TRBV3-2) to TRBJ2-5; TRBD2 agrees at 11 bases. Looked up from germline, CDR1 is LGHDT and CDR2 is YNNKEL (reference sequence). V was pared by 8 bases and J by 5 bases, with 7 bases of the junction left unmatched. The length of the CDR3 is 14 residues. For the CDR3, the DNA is TGTGCCAGCGGTACTAGCGGGAGTGTCGAGACCCAGTACTTC. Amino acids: CASGTSGSVETQYF.

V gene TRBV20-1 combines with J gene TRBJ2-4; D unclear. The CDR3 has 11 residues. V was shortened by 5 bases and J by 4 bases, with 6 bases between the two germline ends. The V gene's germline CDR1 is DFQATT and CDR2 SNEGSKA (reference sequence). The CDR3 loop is CSASLKNIQYF. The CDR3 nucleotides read TGCAGTGCTTCATTAAAAAACATTCAGTACTTC.

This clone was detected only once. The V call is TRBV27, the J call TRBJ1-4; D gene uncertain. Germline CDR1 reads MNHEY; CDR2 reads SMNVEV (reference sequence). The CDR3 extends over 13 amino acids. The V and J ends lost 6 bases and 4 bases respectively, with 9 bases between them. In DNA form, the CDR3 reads TGTGCCAGCAGCGCATTCTTTAATGAAAAACTGTTTTTT. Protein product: CASSAFFNEKLFF.

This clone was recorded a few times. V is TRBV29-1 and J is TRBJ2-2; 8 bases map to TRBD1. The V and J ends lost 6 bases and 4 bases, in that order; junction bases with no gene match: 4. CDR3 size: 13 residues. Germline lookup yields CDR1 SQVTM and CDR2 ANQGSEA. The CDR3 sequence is CSVRTGRTGELFF. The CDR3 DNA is TGCAGCGTGAGGACAGGGCGCACCGGGGAGCTGTTTTTT.

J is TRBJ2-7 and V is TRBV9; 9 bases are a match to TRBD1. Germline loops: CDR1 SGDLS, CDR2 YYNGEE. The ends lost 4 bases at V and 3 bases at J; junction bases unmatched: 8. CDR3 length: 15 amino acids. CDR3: CASSKTGTGFYEQYF. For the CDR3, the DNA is TGTGCCAGCAGCAAGACCGGGACAGGGTTCTACGAGCAGTACTTC.

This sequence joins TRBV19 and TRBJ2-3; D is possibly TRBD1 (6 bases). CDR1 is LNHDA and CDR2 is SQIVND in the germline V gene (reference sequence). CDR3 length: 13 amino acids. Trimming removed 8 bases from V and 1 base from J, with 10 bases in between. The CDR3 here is CASARTGTDTQYF. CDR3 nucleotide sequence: TGTGCCAGTGCCCGGACAGGCACAGATACGCAGTATTTT.

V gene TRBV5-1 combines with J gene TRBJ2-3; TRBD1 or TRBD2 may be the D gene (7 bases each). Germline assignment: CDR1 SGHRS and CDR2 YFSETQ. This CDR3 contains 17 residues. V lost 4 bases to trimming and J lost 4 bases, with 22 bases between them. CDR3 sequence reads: CASSPSNRGAGPDTQYF. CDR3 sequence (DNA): TGCGCCAGCAGCCCGTCCAACAGGGGAGCGGGACCAGATACGCAGTATTTT. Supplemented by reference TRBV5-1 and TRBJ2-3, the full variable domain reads KAGVTQTPRYLIKTRGQQVTLSCSPISGHRSVSWYQQTPGQGLQFLFEYFSETQRNKGNFPGRFSGRQFSNSRSEMNVSTLELGDSALYLCASSPSNRGAGPDTQYFGPGTRLTVL.

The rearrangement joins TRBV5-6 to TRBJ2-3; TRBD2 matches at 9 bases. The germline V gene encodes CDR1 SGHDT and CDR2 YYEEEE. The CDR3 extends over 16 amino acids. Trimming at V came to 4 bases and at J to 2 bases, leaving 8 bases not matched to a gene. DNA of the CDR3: TGTGCCAGCAGCCGGGCCAGCGGGGGGTTCACAGATACGCAGTATTTT. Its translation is CASSRASGGFTDTQYF.

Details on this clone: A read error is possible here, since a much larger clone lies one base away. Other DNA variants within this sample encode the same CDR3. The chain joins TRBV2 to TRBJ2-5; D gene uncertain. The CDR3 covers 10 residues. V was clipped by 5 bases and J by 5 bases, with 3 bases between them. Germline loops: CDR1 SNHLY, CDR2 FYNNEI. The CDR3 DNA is TGTGCCAGCAGTTTGGAGACCCAGTACTTC. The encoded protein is CASSLETQYF. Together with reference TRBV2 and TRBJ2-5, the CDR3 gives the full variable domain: EPEVTQTPSHQVTQMGQEVILRCVPISNHLYFYWYRQILGQKVEFLVSFYNNEISEKSEIFDDQFSVERPDGSNFTLKIRSTKLEDSAMYFCASSLETQYFGPGTRLLVL.

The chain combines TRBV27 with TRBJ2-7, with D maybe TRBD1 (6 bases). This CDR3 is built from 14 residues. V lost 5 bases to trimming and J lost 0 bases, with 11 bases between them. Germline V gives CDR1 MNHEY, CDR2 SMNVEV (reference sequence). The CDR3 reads CASSPSDSSYEQYF. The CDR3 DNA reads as TGTGCCAGCAGTCCGTCGGACAGCTCCTACGAGCAGTACTTC.

The CDR3 sequence is CATSDGRGSYGYTF. The CDR3 DNA is TGTGCCACCAGTGATGGGAGGGGTAGCTATGGCTACACCTTC. This chain uses TRBV24-1 with TRBJ1-2, with D possibly TRBD1 on 5 matching bases. The CDR3 has 14 amino acids. CDR1 KGHDR and CDR2 SFDVKD come from the germline V gene. V lost 3 bases, J lost 4 bases, and 11 bases lay in between.

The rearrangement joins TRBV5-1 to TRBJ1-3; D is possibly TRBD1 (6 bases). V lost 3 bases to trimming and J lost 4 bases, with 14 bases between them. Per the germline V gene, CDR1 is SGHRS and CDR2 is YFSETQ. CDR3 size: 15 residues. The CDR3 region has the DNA TGCGCCAGCAGCTCGTGGTATCAGGGGGGAAACACCATATATTTT. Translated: CASSSWYQGGNTIYF.

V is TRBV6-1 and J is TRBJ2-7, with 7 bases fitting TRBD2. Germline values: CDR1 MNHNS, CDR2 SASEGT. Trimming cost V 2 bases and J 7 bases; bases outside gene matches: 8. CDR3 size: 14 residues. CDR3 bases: TGTGCCAGCAGTGAACCCCCGGGAGGAGGAGAGCAGTACTTC. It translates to CASSEPPGGGEQYF.

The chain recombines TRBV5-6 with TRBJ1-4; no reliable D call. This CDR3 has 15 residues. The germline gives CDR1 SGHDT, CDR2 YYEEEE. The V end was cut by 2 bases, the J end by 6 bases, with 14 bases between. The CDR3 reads CASSFGRAGDEKLFF. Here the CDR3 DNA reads TGTGCCAGCAGCTTTGGGAGGGCTGGTGATGAAAAACTGTTTTTT. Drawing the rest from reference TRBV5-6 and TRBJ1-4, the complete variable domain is DAGVTQSPTHLIKTRGQQVTLRCSPKSGHDTVSWYQQALGQGPQFIFQYYEEEERQRGNFPDRFSGHQFPNYSSELNVNALLLGDSALYLCASSFGRAGDEKLFFGSGTQLSVL.

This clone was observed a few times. The CDR3 DNA follows: TGTGCCAGTAGTATGGGTTCTAGCGGGGGTCACAATGAGCAGTTCTTC. Its translation is CASSMGSSGGHNEQFF. The J gene is TRBJ2-1, the V gene TRBV19; 10 positions match TRBD2. The V gene's germline CDR1 is LNHDA and CDR2 SQIVND (reference sequence). The CDR3 contains 16 residues. V was pared by 3 bases and J by 5 bases, with 7 bases of the junction left unmatched.

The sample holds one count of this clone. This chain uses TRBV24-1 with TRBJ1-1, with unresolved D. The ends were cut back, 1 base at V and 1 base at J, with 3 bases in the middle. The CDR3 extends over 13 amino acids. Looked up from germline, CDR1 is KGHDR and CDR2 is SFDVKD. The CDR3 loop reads CATSDFGNTEAFF. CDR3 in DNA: TGTGCCACCAGTGATTTTGGGAACACTGAAGCTTTCTTT.

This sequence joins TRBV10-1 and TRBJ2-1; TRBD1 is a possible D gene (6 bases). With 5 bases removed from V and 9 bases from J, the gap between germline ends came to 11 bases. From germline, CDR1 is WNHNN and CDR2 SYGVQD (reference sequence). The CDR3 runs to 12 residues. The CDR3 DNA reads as TGCGCCAGCAGTCAACAGGGTAGTGAGCAGTTCTTC. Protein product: CASSQQGSEQFF.

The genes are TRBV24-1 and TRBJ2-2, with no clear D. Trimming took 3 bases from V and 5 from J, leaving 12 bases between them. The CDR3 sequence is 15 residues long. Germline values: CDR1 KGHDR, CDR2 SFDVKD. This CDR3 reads CATSDAQALTGELFF. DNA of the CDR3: TGTGCCACCAGTGATGCCCAGGCCCTAACCGGGGAGCTGTTTTTT.

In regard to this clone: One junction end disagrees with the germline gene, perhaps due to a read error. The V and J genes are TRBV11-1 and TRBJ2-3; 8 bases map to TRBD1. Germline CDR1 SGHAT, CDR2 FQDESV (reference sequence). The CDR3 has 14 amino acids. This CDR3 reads CASTNRGSTDTQYF. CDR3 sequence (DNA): TGTGCGAGCACCAACAGGGGGAGCACAGATACGCAGTATTTT. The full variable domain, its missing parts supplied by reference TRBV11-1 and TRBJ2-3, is EAEVAQSPRYKITEKSQAVAFWCDPISGHATLYWYRQILGQGPELLVQFQDESVVDDSQLPKDRFSAERLKGVDSTLKIQPAELGDSAMYLCASTNRGSTDTQYFGPGTRLTVL.

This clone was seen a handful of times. The CDR3 loop is CASSENLRSGYTF. CDR3 in DNA: TGCGCCAGCAGTGAGAATCTGCGAAGTGGCTACACCTTC. J is TRBJ1-2 and V is TRBV10-1; D is unresolved. CDR1 WNHNN and CDR2 SYGVQD come from the germline V gene (reference sequence). The CDR3 runs to 13 residues. Trimming removed 2 bases from V and 7 bases from J, with 11 bases in between.

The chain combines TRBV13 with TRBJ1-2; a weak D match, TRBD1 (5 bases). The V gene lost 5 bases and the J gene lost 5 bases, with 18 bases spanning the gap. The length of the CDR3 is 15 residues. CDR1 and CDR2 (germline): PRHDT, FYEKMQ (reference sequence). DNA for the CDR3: TGTGCCAGCAGCCGCAGGGACCCGGTCCTGTATGGCTACACCTTC. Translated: CASSRRDPVLYGYTF. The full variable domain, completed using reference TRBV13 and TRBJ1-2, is AAGVIQSPRHLIKEKRETATLKCYPIPRHDTVYWYQQGPGQDPQFLISFYEKMQSDKGSIPDRFSAQQFSDYHSELNMSSLELGDSALYFCASSRRDPVLYGYTFGSGTRLTVV.